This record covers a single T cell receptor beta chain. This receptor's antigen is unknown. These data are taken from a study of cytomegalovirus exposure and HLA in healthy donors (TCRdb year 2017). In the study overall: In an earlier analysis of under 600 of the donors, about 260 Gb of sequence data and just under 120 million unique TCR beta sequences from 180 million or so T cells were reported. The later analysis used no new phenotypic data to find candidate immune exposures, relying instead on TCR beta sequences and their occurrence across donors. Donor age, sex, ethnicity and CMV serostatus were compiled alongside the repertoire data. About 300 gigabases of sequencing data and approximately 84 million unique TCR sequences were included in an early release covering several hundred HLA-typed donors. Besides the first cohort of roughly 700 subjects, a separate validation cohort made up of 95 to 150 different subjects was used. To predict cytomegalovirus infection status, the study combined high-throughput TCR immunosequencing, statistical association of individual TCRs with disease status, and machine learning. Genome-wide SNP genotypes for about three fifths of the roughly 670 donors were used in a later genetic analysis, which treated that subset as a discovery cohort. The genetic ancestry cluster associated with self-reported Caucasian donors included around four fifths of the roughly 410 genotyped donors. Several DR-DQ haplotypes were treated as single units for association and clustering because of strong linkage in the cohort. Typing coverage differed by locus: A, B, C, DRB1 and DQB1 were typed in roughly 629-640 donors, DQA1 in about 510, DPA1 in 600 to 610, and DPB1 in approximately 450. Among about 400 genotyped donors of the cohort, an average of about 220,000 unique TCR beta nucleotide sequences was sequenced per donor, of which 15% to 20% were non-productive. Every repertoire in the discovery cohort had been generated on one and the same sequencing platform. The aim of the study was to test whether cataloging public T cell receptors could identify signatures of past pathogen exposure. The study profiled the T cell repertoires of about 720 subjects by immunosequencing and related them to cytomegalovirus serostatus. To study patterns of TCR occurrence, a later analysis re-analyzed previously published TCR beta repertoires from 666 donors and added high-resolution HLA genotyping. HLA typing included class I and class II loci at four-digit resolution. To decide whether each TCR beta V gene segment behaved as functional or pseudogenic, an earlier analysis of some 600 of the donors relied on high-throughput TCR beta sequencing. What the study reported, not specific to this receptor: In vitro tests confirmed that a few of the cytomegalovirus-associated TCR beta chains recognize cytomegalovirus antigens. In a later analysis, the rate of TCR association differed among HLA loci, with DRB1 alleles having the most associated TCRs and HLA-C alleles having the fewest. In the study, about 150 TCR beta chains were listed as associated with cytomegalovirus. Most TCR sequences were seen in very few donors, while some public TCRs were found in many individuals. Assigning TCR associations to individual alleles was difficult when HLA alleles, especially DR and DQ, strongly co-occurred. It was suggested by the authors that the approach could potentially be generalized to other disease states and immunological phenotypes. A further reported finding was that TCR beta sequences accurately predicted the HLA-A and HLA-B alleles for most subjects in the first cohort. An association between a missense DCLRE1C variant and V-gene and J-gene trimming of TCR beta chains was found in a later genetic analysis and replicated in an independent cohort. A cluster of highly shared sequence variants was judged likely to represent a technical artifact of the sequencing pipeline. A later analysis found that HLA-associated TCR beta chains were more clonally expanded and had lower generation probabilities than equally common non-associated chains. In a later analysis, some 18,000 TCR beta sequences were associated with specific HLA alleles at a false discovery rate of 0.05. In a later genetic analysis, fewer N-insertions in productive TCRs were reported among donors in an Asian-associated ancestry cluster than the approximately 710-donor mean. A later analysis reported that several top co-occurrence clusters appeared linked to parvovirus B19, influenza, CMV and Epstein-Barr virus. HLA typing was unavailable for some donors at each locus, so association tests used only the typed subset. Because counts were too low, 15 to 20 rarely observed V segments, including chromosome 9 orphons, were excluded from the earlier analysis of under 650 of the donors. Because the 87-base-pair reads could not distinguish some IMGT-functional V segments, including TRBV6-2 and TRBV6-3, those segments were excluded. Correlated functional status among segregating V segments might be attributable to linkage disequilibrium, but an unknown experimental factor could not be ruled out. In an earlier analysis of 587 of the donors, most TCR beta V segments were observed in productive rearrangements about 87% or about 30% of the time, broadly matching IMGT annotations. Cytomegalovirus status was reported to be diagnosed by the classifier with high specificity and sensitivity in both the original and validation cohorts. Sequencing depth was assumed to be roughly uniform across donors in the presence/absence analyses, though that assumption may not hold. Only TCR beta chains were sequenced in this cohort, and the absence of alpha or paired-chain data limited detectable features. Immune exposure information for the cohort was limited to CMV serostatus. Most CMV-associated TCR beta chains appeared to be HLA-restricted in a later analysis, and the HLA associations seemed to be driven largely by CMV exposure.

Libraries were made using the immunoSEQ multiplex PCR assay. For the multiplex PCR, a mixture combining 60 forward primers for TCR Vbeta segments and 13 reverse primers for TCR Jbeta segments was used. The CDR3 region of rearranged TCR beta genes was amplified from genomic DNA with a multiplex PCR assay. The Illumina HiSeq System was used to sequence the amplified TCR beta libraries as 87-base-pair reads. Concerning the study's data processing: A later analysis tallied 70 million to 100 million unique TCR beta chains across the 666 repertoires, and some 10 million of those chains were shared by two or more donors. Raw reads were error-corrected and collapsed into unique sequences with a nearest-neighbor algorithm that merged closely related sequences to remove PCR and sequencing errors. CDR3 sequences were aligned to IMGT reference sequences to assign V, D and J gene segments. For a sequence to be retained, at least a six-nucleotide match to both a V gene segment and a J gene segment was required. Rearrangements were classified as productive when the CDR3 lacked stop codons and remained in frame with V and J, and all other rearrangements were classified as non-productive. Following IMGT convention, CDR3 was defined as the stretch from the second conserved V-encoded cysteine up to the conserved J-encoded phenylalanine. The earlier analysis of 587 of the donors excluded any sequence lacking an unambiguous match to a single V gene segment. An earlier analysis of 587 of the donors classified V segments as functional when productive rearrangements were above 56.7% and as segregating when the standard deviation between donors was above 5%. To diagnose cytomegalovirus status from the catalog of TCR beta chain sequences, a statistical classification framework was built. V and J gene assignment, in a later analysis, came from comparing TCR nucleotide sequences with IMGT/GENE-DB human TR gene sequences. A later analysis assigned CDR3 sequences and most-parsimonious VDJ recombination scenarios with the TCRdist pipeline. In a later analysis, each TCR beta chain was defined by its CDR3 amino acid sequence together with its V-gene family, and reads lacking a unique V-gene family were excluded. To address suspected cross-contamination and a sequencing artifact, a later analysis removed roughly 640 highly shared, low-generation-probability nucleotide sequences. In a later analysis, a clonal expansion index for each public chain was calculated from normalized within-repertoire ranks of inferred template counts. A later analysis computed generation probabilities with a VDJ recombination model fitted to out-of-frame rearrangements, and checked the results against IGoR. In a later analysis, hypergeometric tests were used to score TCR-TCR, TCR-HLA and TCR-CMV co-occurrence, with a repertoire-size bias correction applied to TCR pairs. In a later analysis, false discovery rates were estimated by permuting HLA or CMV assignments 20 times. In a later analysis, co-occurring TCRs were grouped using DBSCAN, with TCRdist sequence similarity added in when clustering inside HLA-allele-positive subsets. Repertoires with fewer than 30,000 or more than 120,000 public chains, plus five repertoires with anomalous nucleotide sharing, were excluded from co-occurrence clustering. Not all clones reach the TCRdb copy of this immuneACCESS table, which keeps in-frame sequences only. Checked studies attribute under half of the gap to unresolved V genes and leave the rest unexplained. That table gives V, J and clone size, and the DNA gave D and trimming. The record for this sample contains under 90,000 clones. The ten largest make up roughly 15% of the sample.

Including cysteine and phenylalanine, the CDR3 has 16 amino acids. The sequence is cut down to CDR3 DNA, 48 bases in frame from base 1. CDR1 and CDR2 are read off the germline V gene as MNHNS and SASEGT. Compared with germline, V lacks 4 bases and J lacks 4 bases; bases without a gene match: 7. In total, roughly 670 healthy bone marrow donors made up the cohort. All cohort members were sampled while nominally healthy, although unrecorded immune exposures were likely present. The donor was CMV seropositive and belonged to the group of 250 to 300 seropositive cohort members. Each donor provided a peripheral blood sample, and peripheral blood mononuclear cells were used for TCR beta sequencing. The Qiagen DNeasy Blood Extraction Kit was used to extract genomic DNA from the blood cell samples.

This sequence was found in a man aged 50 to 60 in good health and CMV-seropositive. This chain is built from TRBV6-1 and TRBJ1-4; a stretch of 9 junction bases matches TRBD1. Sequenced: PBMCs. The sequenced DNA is TGTGCCAGCAGTGGGCTACAGGGGGCCGGTAATGAAAAACTGTTTTTT. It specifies CASSGLQGAGNEKLFF.